Below, one TCR beta chain is given with its context. Its cognate antigen is unknown. The CDR3 extends over 17 amino acids. CDR1 and CDR2 from the germline V gene are SGHNT and YYREEE (reference sequence). Trimming at V came to 4 bases and at J to 7 bases, leaving 16 bases not matched to a gene. The data were taken from a study of cytomegalovirus exposure and HLA in healthy donors. The study, taken as a whole, reports: Certain indistinguishable V segments, among them TRBV6-2 and TRBV6-3, were excluded.

Primers: 60 Vbeta forward and 13 Jbeta reverse. Profiled with immunoSEQ multiplex PCR; TCRdb holds only in-frame clones, not every one. The profile shows 200,000 to 250,000 clones, approximately 82% of them singletons. Sequenced material: PBMCs. The V and J genes are TRBV5-4 and TRBJ2-7; 11 bases align to TRBD2. The TCR comes from a male donor in good health and CMV-seronegative. CDR3 DNA sequence: TGTGCCAGCAGCCGAGCGACTTCCGGGACTAGCGGTCGGGAGCAGTACTTC. Its translation is CASSRATSGTSGREQYF.